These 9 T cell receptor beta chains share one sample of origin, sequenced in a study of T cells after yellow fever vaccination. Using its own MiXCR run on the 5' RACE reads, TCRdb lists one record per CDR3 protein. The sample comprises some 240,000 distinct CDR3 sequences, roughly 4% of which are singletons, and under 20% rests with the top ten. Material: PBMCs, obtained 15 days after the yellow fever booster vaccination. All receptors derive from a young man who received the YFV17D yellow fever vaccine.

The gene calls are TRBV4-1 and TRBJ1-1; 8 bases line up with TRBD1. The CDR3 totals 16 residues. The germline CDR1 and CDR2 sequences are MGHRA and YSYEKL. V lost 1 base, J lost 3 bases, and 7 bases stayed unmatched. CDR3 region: CASSQGGRGRYTEAFF. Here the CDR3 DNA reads TGCGCCAGCAGCCAAGGGGGCAGGGGGCGGTACACTGAAGCTTTCTTT.

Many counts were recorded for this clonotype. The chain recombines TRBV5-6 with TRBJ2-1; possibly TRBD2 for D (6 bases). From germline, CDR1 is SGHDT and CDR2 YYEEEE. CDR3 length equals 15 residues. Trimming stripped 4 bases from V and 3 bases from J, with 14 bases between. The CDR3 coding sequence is TGTGCCAGCAGCCTAACTAGCTCCGGCTACAATGAGCAGTTCTTC. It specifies CASSLTSSGYNEQFF. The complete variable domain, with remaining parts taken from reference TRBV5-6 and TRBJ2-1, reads DAGVTQSPTHLIKTRGQQVTLRCSPKSGHDTVSWYQQALGQGPQFIFQYYEEEERQRGNFPDRFSGHQFPNYSSELNVNALLLGDSALYLCASSLTSSGYNEQFFGPGTRLTVL.

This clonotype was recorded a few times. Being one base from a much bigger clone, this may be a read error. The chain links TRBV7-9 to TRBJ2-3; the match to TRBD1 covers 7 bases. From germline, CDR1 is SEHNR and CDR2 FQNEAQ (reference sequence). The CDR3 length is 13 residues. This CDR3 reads CASSPSGTVTQYF. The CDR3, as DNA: TGTGCCAGCAGCCCCTCCGGGACAGTTACGCAGTATTTT.

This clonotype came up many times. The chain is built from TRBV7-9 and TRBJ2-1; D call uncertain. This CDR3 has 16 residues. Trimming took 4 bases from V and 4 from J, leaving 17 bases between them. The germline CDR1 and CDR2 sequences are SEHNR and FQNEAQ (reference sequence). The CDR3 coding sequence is TGTGCCAGCAGCTCCTCGTTAGCCCGCCTTTACAATGAGCAGTTCTTC. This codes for CASSSSLARLYNEQFF.

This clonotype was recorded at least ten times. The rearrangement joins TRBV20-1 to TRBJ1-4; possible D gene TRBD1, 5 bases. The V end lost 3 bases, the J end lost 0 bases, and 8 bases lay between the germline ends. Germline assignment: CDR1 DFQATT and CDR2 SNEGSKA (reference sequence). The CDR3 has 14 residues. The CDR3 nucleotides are TGCAGTGCTAGGTTGGGGGCAACTAATGAAAAACTGTTTTTT. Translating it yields CSARLGATNEKLFF.

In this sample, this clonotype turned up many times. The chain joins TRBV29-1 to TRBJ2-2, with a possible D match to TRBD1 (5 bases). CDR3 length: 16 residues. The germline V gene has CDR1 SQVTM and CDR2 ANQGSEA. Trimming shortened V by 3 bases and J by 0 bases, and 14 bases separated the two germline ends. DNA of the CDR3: TGCAGCGTTGAGGTGGGGCTTTCAGCGAACACCGGGGAGCTGTTTTTT. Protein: CSVEVGLSANTGELFF.

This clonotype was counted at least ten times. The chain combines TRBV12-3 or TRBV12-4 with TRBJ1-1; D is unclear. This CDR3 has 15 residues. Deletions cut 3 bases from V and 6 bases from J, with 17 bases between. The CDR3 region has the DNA TGTGCCAGCAGTTTCTTCGCAGGTCGGGTGGCTGAAGCTTTCTTT. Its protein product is CASSFFAGRVAEAFF.

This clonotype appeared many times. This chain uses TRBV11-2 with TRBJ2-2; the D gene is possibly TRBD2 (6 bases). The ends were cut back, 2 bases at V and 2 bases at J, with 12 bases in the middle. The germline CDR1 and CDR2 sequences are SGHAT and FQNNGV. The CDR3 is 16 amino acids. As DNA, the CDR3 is TGTGCCAGCAGCTTATACCGAGCGGGCAACACCGGGGAGCTGTTTTTT. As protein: CASSLYRAGNTGELFF. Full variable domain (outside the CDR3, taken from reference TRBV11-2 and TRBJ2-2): EAGVAQSPRYKIIEKRQSVAFWCNPISGHATLYWYQQILGQGPKLLIQFQNNGVVDDSQLPKDRFSAERLKGVDSTLKIQPAKLEDSAVYLCASSLYRAGNTGELFFGEGSRLTVL.

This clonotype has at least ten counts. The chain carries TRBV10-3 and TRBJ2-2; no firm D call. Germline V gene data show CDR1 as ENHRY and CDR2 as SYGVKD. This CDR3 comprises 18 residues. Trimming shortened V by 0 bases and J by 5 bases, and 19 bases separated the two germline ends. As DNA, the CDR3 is TGTGCCATCAGTGAGTCGATTTCAAGAGGAGTTGGTACCGGGGAGCTGTTTTTT. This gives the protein CAISESISRGVGTGELFF.